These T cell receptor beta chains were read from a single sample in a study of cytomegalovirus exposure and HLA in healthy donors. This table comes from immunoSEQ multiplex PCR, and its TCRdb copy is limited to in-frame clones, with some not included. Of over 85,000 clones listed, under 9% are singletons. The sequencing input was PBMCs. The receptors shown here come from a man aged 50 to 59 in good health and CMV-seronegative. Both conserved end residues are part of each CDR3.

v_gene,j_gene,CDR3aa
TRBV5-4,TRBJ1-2,CASSLEQDGYTF
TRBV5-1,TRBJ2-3,CASSLYSGGEYTQYF
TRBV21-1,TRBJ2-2,CASSKAKRGGTNTGELFF
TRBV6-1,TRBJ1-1,CASRAWGGSTEAFF
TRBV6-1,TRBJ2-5,CASSGQAQETQYF
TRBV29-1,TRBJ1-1,CSVEDPLRTGDTEAFF
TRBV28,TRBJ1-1,CASSLHGQGDTEAFF
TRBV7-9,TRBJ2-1,CASSLGDWSYNEQFF
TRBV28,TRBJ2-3,CASDEAGGGYTQYF
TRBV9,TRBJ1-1,CASSVSPQGNTEAFF
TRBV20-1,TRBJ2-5,CSASVETQYF
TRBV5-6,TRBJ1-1,CASSLGPGGATEAFF
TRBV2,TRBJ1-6,CASSPTGLNSPLHF
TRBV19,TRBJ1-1,CASSIRFRLMNTEAFF
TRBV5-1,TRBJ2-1,CASSLAGQEQNEQFF
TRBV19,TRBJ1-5,CASRKPGSGGNQPQHF
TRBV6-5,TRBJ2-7,CASRRQGGTYEQYF
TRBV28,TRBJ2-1,CASSLYSGGAYNEQFF
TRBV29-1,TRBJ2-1,CSVSVGGSRQFF
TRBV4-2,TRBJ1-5,CASSPQEPQHF
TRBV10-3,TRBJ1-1,CAISGIRGRGTEAFF
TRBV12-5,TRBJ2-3,CASGIGQGVPDTQYF
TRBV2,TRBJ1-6,CASNNQDRYNSPLHF
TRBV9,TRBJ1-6,CASSATGGSYNSPLHF
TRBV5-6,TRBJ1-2,CASSGRGVYGYTF
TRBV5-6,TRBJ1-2,CASSLASGSAYGYTF
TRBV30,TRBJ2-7,CAWATANEQYF
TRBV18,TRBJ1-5,CASSPEAGGNQPQHF
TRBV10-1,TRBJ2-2,CASSEGSANTGELFF
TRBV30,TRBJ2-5,CAWTGAGKTQYF
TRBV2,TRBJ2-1,CASIKGLAGRNEQFF